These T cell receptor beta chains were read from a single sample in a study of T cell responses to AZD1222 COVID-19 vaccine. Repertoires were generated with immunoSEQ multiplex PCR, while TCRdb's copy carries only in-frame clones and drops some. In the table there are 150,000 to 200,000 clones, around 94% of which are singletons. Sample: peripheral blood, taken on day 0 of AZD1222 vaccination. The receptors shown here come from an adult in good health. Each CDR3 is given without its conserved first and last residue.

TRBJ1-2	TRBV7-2	ASSLDPTAPYGYT
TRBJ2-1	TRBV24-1	ATSDPGQLYNEQF
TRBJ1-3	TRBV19	ASSPPVSGNTIY
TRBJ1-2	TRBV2	ASSWDRVPTRYGYT
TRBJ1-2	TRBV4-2	ASSQDGRGNNGYT
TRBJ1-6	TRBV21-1	ASSLWGVDLKACSPLH
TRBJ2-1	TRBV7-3	ASSLPGTLGANEQF
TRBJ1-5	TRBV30	AWSGGSPHSNQPQH
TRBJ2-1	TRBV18	ASSPDGGYNEQF
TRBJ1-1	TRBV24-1	ATSDGGRKEAF
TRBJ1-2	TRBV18	ASSSAEGAGYGYT
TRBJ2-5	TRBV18	ASSPGTSVFQETQY
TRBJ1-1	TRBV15	ATSTGTGNTEAF
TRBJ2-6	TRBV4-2	ASSLHLAGASGANVLT
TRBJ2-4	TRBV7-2	ASSLLDIQY
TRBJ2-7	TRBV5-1	ASSLSGGLTYEQY
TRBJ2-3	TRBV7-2	ASSPISDTQY